This record concerns one T cell receptor beta chain sequence. The source of the sample is a study of control samples from healthy donors and cancer patients. The repertoire was sequenced with immunoSEQ multiplex PCR; TCRdb's copy has only in-frame clones and lacks some. Of roughly 55,000 clones listed, more than 85% are singletons. Unmatched junction bases numbered 6, after V lost 7 bases and J lost 1 base. Germline V gene sequence: CDR1 MNHEY, CDR2 SVGAGI. The CDR3 has 14 amino acids. Sequences were obtained from PBMCs. The genes are TRBV6-5 and TRBJ1-1; 7 positions agree with TRBD1. This sequence was found in a man between 35 and 55 years old with colorectal cancer. The CDR3 bases are TGTGCCAGCACCCGACAGGGTCCGAACACTGAAGCTTTCTTT. This gives the protein CASTRQGPNTEAFF.